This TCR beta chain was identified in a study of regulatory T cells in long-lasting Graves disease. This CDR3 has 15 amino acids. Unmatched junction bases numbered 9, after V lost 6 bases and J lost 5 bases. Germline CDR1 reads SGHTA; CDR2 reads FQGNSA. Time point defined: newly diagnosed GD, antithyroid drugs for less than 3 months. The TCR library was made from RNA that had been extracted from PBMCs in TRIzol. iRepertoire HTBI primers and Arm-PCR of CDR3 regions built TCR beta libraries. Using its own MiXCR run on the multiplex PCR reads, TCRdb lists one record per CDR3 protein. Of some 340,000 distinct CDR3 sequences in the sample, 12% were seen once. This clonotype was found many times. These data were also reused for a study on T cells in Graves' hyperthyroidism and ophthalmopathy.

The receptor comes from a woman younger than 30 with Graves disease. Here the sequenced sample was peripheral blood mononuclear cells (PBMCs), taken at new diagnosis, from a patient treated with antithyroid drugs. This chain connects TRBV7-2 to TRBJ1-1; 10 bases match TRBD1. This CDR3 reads CASSFFGTGVTEAFF. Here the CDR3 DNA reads TGTGCCAGCAGTTTCTTCGGGACAGGGGTTACTGAAGCTTTCTTT.